This entry lists 14 T cell receptor beta chains sequenced from one sample in a study of blood T cell repertoires in COVID-19. The data were produced by immunoSEQ multiplex PCR, yet TCRdb's version contains in-frame clones alone and is incomplete. The sample includes hundreds of thousands of clones, about 87% of them seen just once. The sequenced sample was peripheral blood. Receptors originate from an older man with acute or convalescent COVID-19.

The chain couples TRBV25-1 to TRBJ1-6; 11 bases are a match to TRBD1. The CDR3 has 16 amino acids. From germline, CDR1 is MGHDK and CDR2 SYGVNS. The ends lost 2 bases at V and 10 bases at J; junction bases unmatched: 7. The CDR3 reads CASSEAGTGGLSPLHF. In DNA, the CDR3 is TGTGCCAGCAGTGAAGCGGGGACAGGGGGGTTGTCACCCCTCCACTTT.

Only one count was recorded for this clone. This sequence joins TRBV5-1 and TRBJ2-3; 11 nucleotides match TRBD1. The V gene's germline CDR1 is SGHRS and CDR2 YFSETQ. V was pared by 0 bases and J by 6 bases, with 6 bases of the junction left unmatched. This CDR3 has 16 amino acids. CDR3 region: CASSLEGQGVTDTQYF. The CDR3 DNA follows: TGCGCCAGCAGCTTGGAGGGACAGGGGGTGACGGATACGCAGTATTTT.

This clone was recorded only once. The chain has TRBV2 and TRBJ2-7, with D perhaps matching TRBD2 (6 bases). The V gene's germline CDR1 is SNHLY and CDR2 FYNNEI. The length of the CDR3 is 14 residues. Deletions cut 2 bases from V and 5 bases from J, with 13 bases between. The CDR3 loop reads CASSEWGLGNEQYF. The CDR3 nucleotides read TGTGCCAGCAGTGAATGGGGACTGGGCAACGAGCAGTACTTC.

The J gene is TRBJ2-1, the V gene TRBV5-1; D possibly corresponds to TRBD2 (6 bases). This CDR3 region has 15 residues. Germline CDR1 and CDR2: SGHRS and YFSETQ. With 0 bases removed from V and 7 bases from J, the gap between germline ends came to 14 bases. DNA of the CDR3: TGCGCCAGCAGCTTGGGACTAGTAGTAGGGAATGAGCAGTTCTTC. Its protein is CASSLGLVVGNEQFF.

The chain recombines TRBV3-1 (or the pseudogene TRBV3-2) with TRBJ1-4; no definite D call. The V end lost 3 bases, the J end lost 0 bases, and 5 bases lay between the germline ends. Germline V gene sequence: CDR1 LGHDT, CDR2 YNNKEL (reference sequence). The CDR3 consists of 14 residues. The CDR3: CASSQEATNEKLFF. The DNA for the CDR3 is TGTGCCAGCAGCCAGGAGGCAACTAATGAAAAACTGTTTTTT.

This chain joins TRBV7-2 and TRBJ2-7; 12 bases fit TRBD1. The CDR3 consists of 15 residues. Germline CDR1 and CDR2: SGHTA and FQGNSA. After removal of 5 bases from V and 6 bases from J, the junction contained 8 bases not matched to a gene. In nucleotides, the CDR3 is TGTGCCAGCAGCCCAACGGGACAGGGGGCGAGCGAGCAGTACTTC. Encoded protein: CASSPTGQGASEQYF. The full variable domain, in which reference TRBV7-2 and TRBJ2-7 provide the parts outside the CDR3, is GAGVSQSPSNKVTEKGKDVELRCDPISGHTALYWYRQSLGQGLEFLIYFQGNSAPDKSGLPSDRFSAERTGGSVSTLTIQRTQQEDSAVYLCASSPTGQGASEQYFGPGTRLTVT.

The chain joins TRBV9 to TRBJ2-7; TRBD2 agrees at 13 bases. Germline-derived CDR1 and CDR2 are SGDLS and YYNGEE. The CDR3 has 15 amino acids. Germline trimming cut 4 bases from V and 2 bases from J; bases unmatched to any gene: 3. CDR3 region: CASSRGLAGTYEQYF. Written as DNA, the CDR3 is TGTGCCAGCAGCAGGGGACTAGCGGGGACCTACGAGCAGTACTTC.

The V call is TRBV29-1, the J call TRBJ2-3; TRBD2 agrees at 9 bases. CDR1 is SQVTM, CDR2 ANQGSEA, per germline. V lost 5 bases to trimming and J lost 5 bases; unmatched junction nucleotides: 5. The CDR3 runs 13 residues. The chain's CDR3 is CSVRRAGGDTQYF. DNA of the CDR3: TGCAGCGTTCGTCGAGCGGGAGGAGATACGCAGTATTTT.

The J gene is TRBJ2-4, the V gene TRBV4-3; D gene unclear. This CDR3 is 16 amino acids long. Germline V lookup: CDR1 LGHNA, CDR2 YSLEER. Trimming took off 0 bases at V and 6 bases at J, with 15 bases between the two ends. CDR3 bases: TGCGCCAGCAGCCAAGAGTACAGCACCCTGGGAAACATTCAGTACTTC. This encodes CASSQEYSTLGNIQYF.

V gene TRBV13 combines with J gene TRBJ2-7; TRBD1 agrees at 7 bases. Trimming took 5 bases from V and 4 from J; bases not matched to a gene: 5. The CDR3 sequence is 13 residues long. Germline loops: CDR1 PRHDT, CDR2 FYEKMQ (reference sequence). CDR3 DNA: TGTGCCAGCAGCCGGGACAGAAATTACGAGCAGTACTTC. Translation: CASSRDRNYEQYF.

The V call is TRBV7-2, the J call TRBJ2-1, with D hard to call. Germline CDR1 and CDR2: SGHTA and FQGNSA. V was pared by 2 bases and J by 9 bases, with 14 bases between. The CDR3 has 14 amino acids. For the CDR3, the DNA is TGTGCCAGCAGCTTATCGCCGCTCCACACTGAGCAGTTCTTC. It yields the protein CASSLSPLHTEQFF. The entire variable domain, with the rest obtained from reference TRBV7-2 and TRBJ2-1, is as follows: GAGVSQSPSNKVTEKGKDVELRCDPISGHTALYWYRQSLGQGLEFLIYFQGNSAPDKSGLPSDRFSAERTGGSVSTLTIQRTQQEDSAVYLCASSLSPLHTEQFFGPGTRLTVL.

The CDR3 region has the DNA TGTGCCAGTAGTTCCGGCGGGGTGTTCACTGAAGCTTTCTTT. Its translation: CASSSGGVFTEAFF. J is TRBJ1-1 and V is TRBV19; D unresolved. Trimming shortened V by 5 bases and J by 4 bases, and 14 bases separated the two germline ends. The length of the CDR3 is 14 residues. Germline V CDR1 and CDR2: LNHDA, SQIVND (reference sequence).

The rearrangement links TRBV7-9 to TRBJ2-2; a possible D gene is TRBD1 (6 bases). The CDR3 is 16 residues long. V lost 5 bases to trimming and J lost 5 bases, with 18 bases between them. From germline, CDR1 is SEHNR and CDR2 FQNEAQ (reference sequence). In DNA, the CDR3 is TGTGCCAGCAGCGGCATGGACAGCACACTAACCGGGGAGCTGTTTTTT. Amino acids: CASSGMDSTLTGELFF. The variable domain in full, completed from reference TRBV7-9 and TRBJ2-2, reads DTGVSQNPRHKITKRGQNVTFRCDPISEHNRLYWYRQTLGQGPEFLTYFQNEAQLEKSRLLSDRFSAERPKGSFSTLEIQRTEQGDSAMYLCASSGMDSTLTGELFFGEGSRLTVL.

This chain links TRBV5-1 with TRBJ1-1; D is possibly TRBD1 (5 bases). This CDR3 spans 14 amino acids. V was pared by 4 bases and J by 7 bases, with 17 bases between. The V gene's germline CDR1 is SGHRS and CDR2 YFSETQ. CDR3 DNA sequence: TGCGCCAGCAGCCCCCGCTTAGGGAGGGGTGAAGCTTTCTTT. This codes for CASSPRLGRGEAFF.